The 28 T cell receptor beta chains below come from one sample, sequenced in a study of T cells after yellow fever vaccination. Each CDR3 protein gets one entry after TCRdb re-called the 5' RACE reads with MiXCR. In the table there are about 220,000 distinct CDR3 sequences, 3% to 4% of which are singletons. The sequencing used CD4+ T cells sorted from PBMCs, collected 10 days after the yellow fever booster vaccination. The receptor source for this set is a man younger than 30 who received the YFV17D yellow fever vaccine.

This clonotype has ten or more counts. This rearrangement joins TRBV7-2 to TRBJ1-5; 11 bases fit TRBD1. The J segment lost 4 bases and the V segment lost 5 bases, leaving 1 base of the junction unmatched. Germline V gene lookup returns CDR1 SGHTA and CDR2 FQGNSA. This CDR3 region has 14 residues. Here the CDR3 DNA reads TGTGCCAGCAGCCGGGACAGGGGGAATCAGCCCCAGCATTTT. Protein: CASSRDRGNQPQHF.

This clonotype came up a few times. The chain couples TRBV29-1 to TRBJ1-1; D ambiguous. This CDR3 spans 11 amino acids. V was clipped by 4 bases and J by 7 bases, with 10 bases between them. Germline V gene lookup returns CDR1 SQVTM and CDR2 ANQGSEA. The CDR3 sequence is CSVGLGGEAFF. The CDR3 DNA reads as TGCAGCGTTGGCCTCGGTGGTGAAGCTTTCTTT.

This clonotype was picked up a small number of times. The V call is TRBV27, the J call TRBJ1-6; 7 bases are shared with TRBD1. CDR1 is MNHEY and CDR2 is SMNVEV in the germline V gene (reference sequence). J lost 7 bases, V lost 6 bases, and 15 bases had no gene match. CDR3 length: 17 residues. CDR3 protein: CASSVKQGLGSNSPLHF. The CDR3 DNA is TGTGCCAGCAGCGTGAAACAGGGGTTGGGGTCCAATTCACCCCTCCACTTT.

This chain uses TRBV6-5 with TRBJ2-3, with D possibly TRBD2 on 6 matching bases. CDR1 is MNHEY, CDR2 SVGAGI, per germline. V dropped 7 bases and J dropped 1 base, with 12 bases sitting between them. This CDR3 comprises 14 residues. CDR3 DNA: TGTGCCAGCACTCGGGACTTCGGCACAGATACGCAGTATTTT. Residues: CASTRDFGTDTQYF.

The rearrangement links TRBV7-9 to TRBJ2-5; D ambiguous. With 1 base removed from V and 5 bases from J, the gap between germline ends came to 17 bases. Germline loops: CDR1 SEHNR, CDR2 FQNEAQ (reference sequence). CDR3 size: 16 residues. DNA for the CDR3: TGTGCCAGCAGCTTAGGACTCCTCAACTCCGGCGAGACCCAGTACTTC. This sequence encodes CASSLGLLNSGETQYF.

This clonotype was seen many times. The CDR3 DNA sequence: TGCAGTGCTACCCGGGACACCTCCGACCAAGAGACCCAGTACTTC. Translating it yields CSATRDTSDQETQYF. V usage is TRBV20-1 and J usage is TRBJ2-5, with D possibly matching TRBD1 (6 bases). V shed 4 bases and J shed 0 bases, with 15 bases lying between them. In germline, CDR1 is DFQATT, CDR2 SNEGSKA (reference sequence). The CDR3 is 15 amino acids.

This clonotype was counted at least ten times. The chain recombines TRBV4-1 with TRBJ1-1, with D tentatively TRBD1 (5 bases). From germline, CDR1 is MGHRA and CDR2 YSYEKL. V lost 0 bases to trimming and J lost 6 bases, with 17 bases between them. The CDR3 sequence is 16 residues long. The CDR3, as DNA: TGCGCCAGCAGCCAAGAGTTGGGAGGCCGGGGGGCTGAAGCTTTCTTT. Protein product: CASSQELGGRGAEAFF.

The rearrangement uses TRBV11-2 and TRBJ1-1, with 8 bases aligning to TRBD1. The trim removed 4 bases at V and 6 bases at J, leaving 16 bases unmatched. The CDR3 is 17 residues long. The V gene's germline CDR1 is SGHAT and CDR2 FQNNGV. CDR3 nucleotides: TGTGCCAGCAGCTCCCCAGGGTTGAGGGACAGGAGGTCTGAAGCTTTCTTT. Protein product: CASSSPGLRDRRSEAFF. The full variable domain, completed using reference TRBV11-2 and TRBJ1-1, is EAGVAQSPRYKIIEKRQSVAFWCNPISGHATLYWYQQILGQGPKLLIQFQNNGVVDDSQLPKDRFSAERLKGVDSTLKIQPAKLEDSAVYLCASSSPGLRDRRSEAFFGQGTRLTVV.

This clonotype was recorded a few times. This chain uses TRBV4-2 with TRBJ1-2, with 12 bases that match TRBD1. The CDR3 is made up of 21 amino acids. The germline V gene encodes CDR1 LGHNA and CDR2 YNFKEQ. Trimming removed 5 bases from V and 3 bases from J; junction bases left unmatched: 22. This chain's CDR3 is CASSAPPGQGAFNLLDYGYTF. CDR3 bases: TGTGCCAGCAGCGCCCCTCCGGGACAGGGGGCCTTTAACCTTCTTGACTATGGCTACACCTTC.

This clonotype was seen at least ten times. The chain recombines TRBV7-2 with TRBJ2-1; unclear D gene. CDR1 and CDR2 from the germline V gene are SGHTA and FQGNSA. The CDR3 sequence is 14 residues long. Trimming took off 0 bases at V and 5 bases at J, with 8 bases between the two ends. This CDR3 is CASSLAYRNNEQFF. The CDR3 DNA is TGTGCCAGCAGCTTAGCCTACCGAAACAATGAGCAGTTCTTC. Using reference TRBV7-2 and TRBJ2-1 for the parts outside the CDR3, the full variable domain is GAGVSQSPSNKVTEKGKDVELRCDPISGHTALYWYRQSLGQGLEFLIYFQGNSAPDKSGLPSDRFSAERTGGSVSTLTIQRTQQEDSAVYLCASSLAYRNNEQFFGPGTRLTVL.

This clonotype was seen ten or more times. The chain links TRBV4-3 to TRBJ2-1; tentatively, D is TRBD1 (5 bases). CDR3 size: 12 residues. CDR1 LGHNA and CDR2 YSLEER come from the germline V gene. V was shortened by 6 bases and J by 12 bases, with 15 bases between the two germline ends. The CDR3, as DNA: TGCGCCAGCAGTCGGACCCAGGGATCGCAGTTCTTC. It is translated as CASSRTQGSQFF.

This clonotype was seen repeatedly, ten times or more. This chain joins TRBV5-1 and TRBJ2-1; a weak D match, TRBD1 (6 bases). Germline V lookup: CDR1 SGHRS, CDR2 YFSETQ. Trimming took off 1 base at V and 0 bases at J, with 11 bases between the two ends. The CDR3 runs 16 residues. The CDR3 nucleotides read TGCGCCAGCAGCTTGAGACAGGCCGACTCCTACAATGAGCAGTTCTTC. Its protein product is CASSLRQADSYNEQFF. Full variable domain (missing parts from reference TRBV5-1 and TRBJ2-1): KAGVTQTPRYLIKTRGQQVTLSCSPISGHRSVSWYQQTPGQGLQFLFEYFSETQRNKGNFPGRFSGRQFSNSRSEMNVSTLELGDSALYLCASSLRQADSYNEQFFGPGTRLTVL.

A few counts support this clonotype. This chain joins TRBV5-1 and TRBJ2-5; TRBD2 aligns across 13 bases. Germline CDR1 reads SGHRS; CDR2 reads YFSETQ. The CDR3 sequence is 15 residues long. J gave up 4 bases and V 4 bases, and 4 bases lay outside the gene matches. Written as DNA, the CDR3 is TGCGCCAGCAGCACTAGCGGGGGGGCTAGAGAGACCCAGTACTTC. It is translated as CASSTSGGARETQYF.

Concerning this clonotype itself: A much larger clonotype is one base distant, so this may be a read error. The chain couples TRBV5-1 to TRBJ2-5; tentatively, D is TRBD2 (6 bases). The germline V gene has CDR1 SGHRS and CDR2 YFSETQ. The CDR3 is made up of 13 amino acids. With 10 bases removed from V and 1 base from J, the gap between germline ends came to 14 bases. CDR3 amino acids: CACTRGTQETQYF. The CDR3 region has the DNA TGCGCCTGCACTCGGGGGACCCAAGAGACCCAGTACTTC.

This clonotype was seen at least ten times. The genes are TRBV5-1 and TRBJ1-2; 7 bases line up with TRBD1. With 2 bases clipped from V and 6 bases from J, the junction kept 10 bases outside the gene matches. The CDR3 contains 15 residues. Per the germline V gene, CDR1 is SGHRS and CDR2 is YFSETQ. DNA of the CDR3: TGCGCCAGCAGCTTCCAGGGACAGCACTTTAATGGCTACACCTTC. It encodes CASSFQGQHFNGYTF.

J is TRBJ2-6 and V is TRBV5-6; D not certain. CDR3 length equals 15 residues. The V and J ends lost 1 base and 3 bases respectively, with 8 bases between them. Germline lookup yields CDR1 SGHDT and CDR2 YYEEEE. CDR3 residues: CASSLRLRGANVLTF. CDR3 sequence (DNA): TGTGCCAGCAGCTTGAGGTTGCGTGGGGCCAACGTCCTGACTTTC.

In this sample, this clonotype turned up many times. This sequence joins TRBV27 and TRBJ1-4; D possibly corresponds to TRBD1 (5 bases). CDR1 is MNHEY, CDR2 SMNVEV, per germline (reference sequence). V was clipped by 2 bases and J by 3 bases, with 7 bases between them. There are 14 residues in the CDR3. The CDR3 sequence: CASSLMGANEKLFF. In DNA, the CDR3 is TGTGCCAGCAGTTTAATGGGGGCTAATGAAAAACTGTTTTTT.

The chain has TRBV12-3 or TRBV12-4 and TRBJ1-1, with D uncertain. CDR3 length: 13 residues. Trimming took 3 bases from V and 6 from J, leaving 11 bases between them. The CDR3 nucleotides are TGTGCCAGCAGTTTTCCCCCCCTCGCTGAAGCTTTCTTT. It yields the protein CASSFPPLAEAFF.

This clonotype was seen a handful of times. V usage is TRBV7-3 and J usage is TRBJ2-1; TRBD2 might be the D (7 bases). CDR1 is SGHTA and CDR2 is FQGTGA in the germline V gene. Trimming stripped 4 bases from V and 11 bases from J, with 9 bases between. The CDR3 extends over 11 amino acids. The CDR3 region is CASSSGGQQFF. Written as DNA, the CDR3 is TGTGCCAGCAGCTCGGGGGGCCAGCAGTTCTTC.

This clonotype has more than one count but fewer than ten. The CDR3 loop is CASEYPGLPNEKLFF. The CDR3 bases are TGTGCCAGCGAATATCCGGGACTGCCTAATGAAAAACTGTTTTTT. This chain connects TRBV6-8 to TRBJ1-4; maybe TRBD1 (5 bases). The germline V and J ends were trimmed by 8 bases and 3 bases, with 16 bases remaining between them. CDR1 and CDR2 from the germline V gene are MNHGY and SAAAGT. The length of the CDR3 is 15 residues.

The CDR3 spells CASSQDVWGGDQPQHF. CDR3 coding DNA: TGCGCCAGCAGCCAAGATGTGTGGGGAGGGGATCAGCCCCAGCATTTT. The chain combines TRBV4-3 with TRBJ1-5; possibly TRBD1 for D (5 bases). The CDR3 consists of 16 residues. V dropped 0 bases and J dropped 5 bases, with 14 bases sitting between them. Germline-derived CDR1 and CDR2 are LGHNA and YSLEER.

This chain connects TRBV5-1 to TRBJ2-2, with 8 bases lining up with TRBD2. Germline loops: CDR1 SGHRS, CDR2 YFSETQ. The CDR3 extends over 16 amino acids. Losses at the gene ends were 2 bases for V and 4 bases for J; bases not matched to a gene: 7. CDR3 DNA: TGCGCCAGCAGCTTTAGGAGCGGGGGAACCACCGGGGAGCTGTTTTTT. It codes for CASSFRSGGTTGELFF.

This clonotype was seen many times. The DNA of the CDR3 is TGTGCCAGCAGCTCTTCCCCTGGGTACGAGCAGTACTTC. Encoded protein: CASSSSPGYEQYF. The gene calls are TRBV7-2 and TRBJ2-7; D uncertain. CDR1 is SGHTA, CDR2 FQGNSA, per germline. The CDR3 totals 13 residues. Deletions cut 4 bases from V and 4 bases from J, with 11 bases between.

In its sample, this clonotype ranks as medium-sized. CDR3 DNA sequence: TGCAGCGTTGAAGATTGGGGTTCTGAGGATTCCACCGGGGAGCTGTTTTTT. It yields the protein CSVEDWGSEDSTGELFF. This chain joins TRBV29-1 and TRBJ2-2; no firm D call. Trimming shortened V by 0 bases and J by 4 bases, and 18 bases separated the two germline ends. Germline assignment: CDR1 SQVTM and CDR2 ANQGSEA. The CDR3 totals 17 residues.

There are many counts of this clonotype. The chain joins TRBV7-9 to TRBJ2-5; 12 nucleotides align to TRBD1. In germline, CDR1 is SEHNR, CDR2 FQNEAQ (reference sequence). This CDR3 comprises 18 residues. V shed 8 bases and J 4 bases; nucleotides not matched to a gene: 17. CDR3 DNA sequence: TGTGCCAGCTACGATACTCCGACCGGGACAGGGGGCCGAGAGACCCAGTACTTC. Protein: CASYDTPTGTGGRETQYF.

This clonotype was recorded a few times. The chain links TRBV9 to TRBJ2-4; D is unclear. The length of the CDR3 is 14 residues. The germline V and J ends were trimmed by 1 base and 5 bases, with 10 bases remaining between them. The V gene's germline CDR1 is SGDLS and CDR2 YYNGEE. The CDR3 loop is CASSVSTDENIQYF. As DNA, the CDR3 is TGTGCCAGCAGCGTAAGTACAGATGAAAACATTCAGTACTTC.

This clonotype was observed a handful of times. This chain connects TRBV12-3 or TRBV12-4 to TRBJ1-5; D remains unclear. The V end lost 6 bases, the J end lost 7 bases, and 13 bases lay between the germline ends. CDR3 size: 13 residues. CDR3 nucleotide sequence: TGTGCCAGCAGCCTCCCGCCCGGGCAGCCCCAGCATTTT. Translation: CASSLPPGQPQHF.

This clonotype was recorded many times. CDR3 DNA: TGTGCCAGCACCCCAATCGACCCCTCCTACAATGAGCAGTTCTTC. Translation: CASTPIDPSYNEQFF. The rearrangement joins TRBV5-5 to TRBJ2-1; D unclear. From germline, CDR1 is SGHKS and CDR2 YYEKEE (reference sequence). The CDR3 contains 15 residues. Trimming pared 6 bases from V and 0 bases from J, leaving 13 bases between. The whole variable domain, remainder taken from reference TRBV5-5 and TRBJ2-1, is DAGVTQSPTHLIKTRGQQVTLRCSPISGHKSVSWYQQVLGQGPQFIFQYYEKEERGRGNFPDRFSARQFPNYSSELNVNALLLGDSALYLCASTPIDPSYNEQFFGPGTRLTVL.